This TCR beta chain was sequenced in a study of T-cell reconstitution after alpha-beta-depleted transplantation in children. The CDR3 loop spans 13 amino acids. Looked up from germline, CDR1 is LGHNA and CDR2 is YSLEER. Unique molecular identifiers featured in how the TCRbeta library was prepared. TCRdb reprocessed the PCR reads with MiXCR, giving one entry per CDR3 protein. The sample lists 500,000 or so distinct CDR3 sequences; approximately 32% were seen once. This clonotype occurred a few times. An end of the junction does not agree with germline; a read error may underlie this. The source is a human donor who donated a stem cell graft to a child with aplastic anemia. The rearrangement links TRBV4-3 to TRBJ2-7; TRBD1 agrees at 10 bases. Sample: PBMCs from the stem cell graft donor, taken from the stem cell graft. This chain's CDR3 is CASSQDRGYEQYF. The CDR3, as DNA: TGTGCCAGCAGCCAGGACAGGGGGTACGAGCAGTACTTC.